These 10 T cell receptor beta chains were all obtained from the same sample, sequenced in a study of shared T cell receptors in the human thymus. The table came from immunoSEQ multiplex PCR; TCRdb's copy has only in-frame clones and leaves some out. This table has hundreds of thousands of clones, about 80% appearing once. These data were also filed under a second study, of human thymus T cells.

Sequencing was performed on thymocytes. The receptors here all came from a boy under two years old with a congenital heart defect.

The rearrangement links TRBV2 to TRBJ2-7; 7 bases are a match to TRBD2. Germline lookup yields CDR1 SNHLY and CDR2 FYNNEI. This CDR3 comprises 14 residues. The ends lost 0 bases at V and 7 bases at J; junction bases unmatched: 6. As DNA, the CDR3 is TGTGCCAGCAGTGAAGCTCCCGGACTAGGGGAGCAGTACTTC. It specifies CASSEAPGLGEQYF. Based on the CDR3 plus reference TRBV2 and TRBJ2-7, the full variable domain is EPEVTQTPSHQVTQMGQEVILRCVPISNHLYFYWYRQILGQKVEFLVSFYNNEISEKSEIFDDQFSVERPDGSNFTLKIRSTKLEDSAMYFCASSEAPGLGEQYFGPGTRLTVT.

The rearrangement links TRBV28 to TRBJ2-3, with 11 nucleotides matching TRBD1. V gave up 5 bases and J gave up 0 bases; unmatched junction bases: 7. CDR3 length: 17 amino acids. Germline-derived CDR1 and CDR2 are MDHEN and SYDVKM. The CDR3 DNA follows: TGTGCCAGCAGTCCCGGGACAGGGGGGAAAAGCACAGATACGCAGTATTTT. This sequence encodes CASSPGTGGKSTDTQYF.

The CDR3 region has the DNA TGTGCCAGCAGCACGACAGGGGCGGGAAACACCATATATTTT. Its protein product is CASSTTGAGNTIYF. This chain uses TRBV5-4 with TRBJ1-3, with 8 nucleotides matching TRBD1. This CDR3 region has 14 residues. Germline trimming cut 4 bases from V and 4 bases from J; bases unmatched to any gene: 4. CDR1 and CDR2 (germline): SGHNT, YYREEE (reference sequence).

This chain links TRBV4-3 with TRBJ2-1; TRBD2 matches 12 bases. This CDR3 comprises 18 residues. V lost 1 base to trimming and J lost 10 bases; unmatched junction nucleotides: 14. Germline V gene sequence: CDR1 LGHNA, CDR2 YSLEER. The CDR3 bases are TGCGCCAGCAGCCAAGCCCCAGTTGGACTAGCGGGAAAACACGAGCAGTTCTTC. Its protein product is CASSQAPVGLAGKHEQFF.

This chain links TRBV29-1 with TRBJ2-3; 9 bases fit TRBD2. This CDR3 spans 14 amino acids. CDR1 and CDR2 (germline): SQVTM, ANQGSEA. With 6 bases clipped from V and 6 bases from J, the junction kept 10 bases outside the gene matches. CDR3 amino acids: CSVASGIGLDTQYF. As DNA, the CDR3 is TGCAGCGTGGCTAGCGGGATCGGCCTTGATACGCAGTATTTT.

The chain links TRBV9 to TRBJ2-1, with D hard to call. Germline values: CDR1 SGDLS, CDR2 YYNGEE. V was trimmed by 4 bases and J by 5 bases, leaving 19 bases between them. This CDR3 region has 16 residues. CDR3 residues: CASSPRQALPNNEQFF. DNA for the CDR3: TGTGCCAGCAGCCCCCGTCAGGCTTTGCCAAACAATGAGCAGTTCTTC.

V gene TRBV25-1 combines with J gene TRBJ2-3; D is possibly TRBD2 (5 bases). This CDR3 spans 13 amino acids. Germline CDR1 MGHDK, CDR2 SYGVNS. The V gene lost 8 bases and the J gene lost 4 bases, with 13 bases spanning the gap. Written as DNA, the CDR3 is TGTGCCAGCTCTCCCAGCGGAGCAGATACGCAGTATTTT. Protein product: CASSPSGADTQYF.

This chain joins TRBV9 and TRBJ2-1, with 8 bases aligning to TRBD2. From germline, CDR1 is SGDLS and CDR2 YYNGEE. Trimming at V came to 3 bases and at J to 7 bases, leaving 15 bases not matched to a gene. The CDR3 spans 17 residues. The CDR3 DNA follows: TGTGCCAGCAGCGCTTCAGGCGGGAGGAAACGAATTAATGAGCAGTTCTTC. It encodes CASSASGGRKRINEQFF. The whole variable domain, remainder taken from reference TRBV9 and TRBJ2-1, is DSGVTQTPKHLITATGQRVTLRCSPRSGDLSVYWYQQSLDQGLQFLIQYYNGEERAKGNILERFSAQQFPDLHSELNLSSLELGDSALYFCASSASGGRKRINEQFFGPGTRLTVL.

The chain links TRBV11-2 to TRBJ2-1; a weak D match, TRBD2 (6 bases). The V and J ends lost 5 bases and 5 bases respectively, with 25 bases between them. The germline V gene has CDR1 SGHAT and CDR2 FQNNGV. This CDR3 is 18 amino acids long. The CDR3 reads CASSLPPGGITAHNEQFF. In nucleotides, the CDR3 is TGTGCCAGCAGCCTTCCACCGGGCGGGATAACAGCCCACAATGAGCAGTTCTTC. The variable domain in full, with the rest retrieved from reference TRBV11-2 and TRBJ2-1, is EAGVAQSPRYKIIEKRQSVAFWCNPISGHATLYWYQQILGQGPKLLIQFQNNGVVDDSQLPKDRFSAERLKGVDSTLKIQPAKLEDSAVYLCASSLPPGGITAHNEQFFGPGTRLTVL.

This clone was observed a handful of times. The chain couples TRBV10-1 to TRBJ2-7; 9 bases are shared with TRBD2. The CDR3 runs to 14 residues. Germline loops: CDR1 WNHNN, CDR2 SYGVQD (reference sequence). After removal of 6 bases from V and 6 bases from J, the junction contained 9 bases not matched to a gene. The CDR3 DNA follows: TGCGCCAGCAGGGGGGGGGTAGCGGGAGTCGAGCAGTACTTC. It codes for CASRGGVAGVEQYF.